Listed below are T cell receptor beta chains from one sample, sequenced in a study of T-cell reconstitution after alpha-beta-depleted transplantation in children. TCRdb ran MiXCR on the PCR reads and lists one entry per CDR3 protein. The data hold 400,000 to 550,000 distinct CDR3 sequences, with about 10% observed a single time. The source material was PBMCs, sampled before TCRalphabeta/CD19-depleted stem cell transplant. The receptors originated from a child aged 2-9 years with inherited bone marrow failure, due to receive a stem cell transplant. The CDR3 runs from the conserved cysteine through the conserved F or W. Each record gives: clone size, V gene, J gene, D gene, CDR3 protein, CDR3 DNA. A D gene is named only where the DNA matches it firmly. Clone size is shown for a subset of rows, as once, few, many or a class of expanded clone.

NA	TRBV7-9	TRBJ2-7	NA	CASSPDYLSYEQYF	TGTGCCAGCAGCCCCGACTACCTTTCCTACGAGCAGTACTTC
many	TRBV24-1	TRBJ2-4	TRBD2	CAIAPPSGSDKNIQYF	TGTGCCATCGCTCCTCCTAGCGGGAGTGACAAAAACATTCAGTACTTC
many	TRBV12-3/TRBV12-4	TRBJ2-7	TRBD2	CASSHSGGTYEQYF	TGTGCCAGCAGTCACTCGGGGGGGACCTACGAGCAGTACTTC
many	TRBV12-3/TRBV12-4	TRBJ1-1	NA	CASSLGGPTGAFF	TGTGCCAGCAGTTTAGGAGGCCCAACCGGGGCTTTCTTT
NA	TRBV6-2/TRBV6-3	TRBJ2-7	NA	CASSGDSFSYEQYF	TGTGCCAGCAGTGGAGACAGCTTCTCCTACGAGCAGTACTTC
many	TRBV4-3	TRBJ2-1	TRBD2	CASSQDPGLAAYNEQFF	TGCGCCAGCAGCCAAGACCCGGGACTAGCGGCCTACAATGAGCAGTTCTTC
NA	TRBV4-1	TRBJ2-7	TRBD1	CASSPHTGDNFWEQYF	TGCGCCAGCAGCCCGCACACAGGGGACAATTTTTGGGAGCAGTACTTC
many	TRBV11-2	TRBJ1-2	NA	CASGANYGYTF	TGTGCCAGCGGCGCTAACTATGGCTACACCTTC
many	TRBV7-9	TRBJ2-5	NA	CASTWGSQETQYF	TGTGCCAGCACCTGGGGCTCGCAAGAGACCCAGTACTTC
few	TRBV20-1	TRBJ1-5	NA	CSARTGSLSNQPQHF	TGCAGTGCTCGTACAGGGAGTCTGAGCAATCAGCCCCAGCATTTT
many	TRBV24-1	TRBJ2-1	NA	CATSGYSSYNEQFF	TGTGCCACCAGTGGTTACAGTTCCTACAATGAGCAGTTCTTC
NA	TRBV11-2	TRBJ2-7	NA	CASSLDWGFGGLRSEQYF	TGTGCCAGCAGCTTAGATTGGGGGTTTGGGGGGTTACGATCGGAGCAGTACTTC